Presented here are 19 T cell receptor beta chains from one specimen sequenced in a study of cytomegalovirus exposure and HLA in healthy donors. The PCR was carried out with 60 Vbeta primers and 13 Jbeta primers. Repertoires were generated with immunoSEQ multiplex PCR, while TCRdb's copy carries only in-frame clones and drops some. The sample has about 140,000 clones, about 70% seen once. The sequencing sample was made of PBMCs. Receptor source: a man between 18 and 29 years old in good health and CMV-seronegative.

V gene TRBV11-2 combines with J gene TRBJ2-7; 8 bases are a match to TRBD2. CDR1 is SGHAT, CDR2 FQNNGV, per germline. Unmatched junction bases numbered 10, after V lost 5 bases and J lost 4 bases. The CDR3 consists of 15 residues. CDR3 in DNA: TGTGCCAGCAGCCAGATAGCGGGGACCTCATACGAGCAGTACTTC. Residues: CASSQIAGTSYEQYF.

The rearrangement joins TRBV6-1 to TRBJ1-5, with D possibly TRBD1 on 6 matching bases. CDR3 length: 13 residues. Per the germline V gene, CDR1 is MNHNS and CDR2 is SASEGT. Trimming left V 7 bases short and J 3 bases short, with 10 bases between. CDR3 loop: CASTTGINQPQHF. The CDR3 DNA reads TGTGCCAGCACTACAGGGATCAATCAGCCCCAGCATTTT.

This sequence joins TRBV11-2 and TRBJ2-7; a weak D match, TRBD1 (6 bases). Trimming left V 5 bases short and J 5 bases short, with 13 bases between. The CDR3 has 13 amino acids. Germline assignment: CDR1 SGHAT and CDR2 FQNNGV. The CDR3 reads CASSPSPGDEQYF. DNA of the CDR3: TGTGCCAGCAGCCCAAGTCCAGGGGACGAGCAGTACTTC.

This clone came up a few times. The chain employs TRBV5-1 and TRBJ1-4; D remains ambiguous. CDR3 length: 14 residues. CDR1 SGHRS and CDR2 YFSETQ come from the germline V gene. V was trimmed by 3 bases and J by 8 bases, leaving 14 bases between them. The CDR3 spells CASSSNGIGEKLFF. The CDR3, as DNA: TGCGCCAGCAGCTCCAACGGGATAGGGGAAAAACTGTTTTTT.

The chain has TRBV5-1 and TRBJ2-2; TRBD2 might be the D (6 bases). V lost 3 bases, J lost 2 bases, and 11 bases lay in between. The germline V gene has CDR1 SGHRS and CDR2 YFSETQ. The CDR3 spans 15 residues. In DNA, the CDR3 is TGCGCCAGCAGCTGGCCGGGACTCAACACCGGGGAGCTGTTTTTT. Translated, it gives CASSWPGLNTGELFF.

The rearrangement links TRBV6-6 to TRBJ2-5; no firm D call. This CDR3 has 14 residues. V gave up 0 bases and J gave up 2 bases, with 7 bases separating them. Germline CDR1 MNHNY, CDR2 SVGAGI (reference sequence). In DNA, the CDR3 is TGTGCCAGCAGTTACTCGTCGCAGCAAGAGACCCAGTACTTC. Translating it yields CASSYSSQQETQYF.

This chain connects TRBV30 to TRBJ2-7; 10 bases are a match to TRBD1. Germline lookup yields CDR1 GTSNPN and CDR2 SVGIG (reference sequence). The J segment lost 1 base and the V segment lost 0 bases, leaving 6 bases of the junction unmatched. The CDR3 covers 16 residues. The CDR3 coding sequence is TGTGCCTGGAGTGTTTGGGACAGGGGTTTATCCTACGAGCAGTACTTC. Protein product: CAWSVWDRGLSYEQYF.

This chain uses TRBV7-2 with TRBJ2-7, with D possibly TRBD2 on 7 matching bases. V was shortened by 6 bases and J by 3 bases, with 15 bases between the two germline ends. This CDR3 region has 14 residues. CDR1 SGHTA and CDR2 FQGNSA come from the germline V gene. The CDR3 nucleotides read TGTGCCAGCAGTCCTAGGGGGGGGGTCTACGAGCAGTACTTC. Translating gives CASSPRGGVYEQYF. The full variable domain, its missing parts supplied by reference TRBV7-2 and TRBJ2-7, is GAGVSQSPSNKVTEKGKDVELRCDPISGHTALYWYRQSLGQGLEFLIYFQGNSAPDKSGLPSDRFSAERTGGSVSTLTIQRTQQEDSAVYLCASSPRGGVYEQYFGPGTRLTVT.

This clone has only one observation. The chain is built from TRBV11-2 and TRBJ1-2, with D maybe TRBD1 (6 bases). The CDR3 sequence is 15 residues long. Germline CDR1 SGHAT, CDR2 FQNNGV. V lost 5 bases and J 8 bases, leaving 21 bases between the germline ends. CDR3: CASSTSEQGLGGYTF. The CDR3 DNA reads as TGTGCCAGCAGCACGAGCGAACAGGGTTTGGGCGGCTACACCTTC.

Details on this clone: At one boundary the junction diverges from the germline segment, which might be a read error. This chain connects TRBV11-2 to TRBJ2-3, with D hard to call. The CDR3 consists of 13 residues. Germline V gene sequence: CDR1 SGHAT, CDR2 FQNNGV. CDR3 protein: CASGLTSTDTQYF. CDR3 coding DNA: TGTGCCAGCGGCTTGACTAGCACAGATACGCAGTATTTT.

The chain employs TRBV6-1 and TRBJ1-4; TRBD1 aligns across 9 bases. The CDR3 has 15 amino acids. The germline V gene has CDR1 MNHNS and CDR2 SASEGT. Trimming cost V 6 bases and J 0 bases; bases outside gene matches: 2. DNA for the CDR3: TGTGCCAGCAGGGACAGGGGTGCAACTAATGAAAAACTGTTTTTT. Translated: CASRDRGATNEKLFF.

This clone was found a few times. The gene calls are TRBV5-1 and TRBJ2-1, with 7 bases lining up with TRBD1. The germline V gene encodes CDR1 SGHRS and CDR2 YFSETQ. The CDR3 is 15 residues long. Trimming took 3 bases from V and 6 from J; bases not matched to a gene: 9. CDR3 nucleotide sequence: TGCGCCAGCAGCTCGGGACAGCCCATGGGCAATGAGCAGTTCTTC. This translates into CASSSGQPMGNEQFF.

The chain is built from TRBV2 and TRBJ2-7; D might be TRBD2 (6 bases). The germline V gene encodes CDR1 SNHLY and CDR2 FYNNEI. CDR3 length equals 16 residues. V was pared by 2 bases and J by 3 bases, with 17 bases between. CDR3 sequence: CASSERARTTSYEQYF. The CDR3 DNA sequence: TGTGCCAGCAGTGAACGGGCCCGGACTACAAGCTACGAGCAGTACTTC.

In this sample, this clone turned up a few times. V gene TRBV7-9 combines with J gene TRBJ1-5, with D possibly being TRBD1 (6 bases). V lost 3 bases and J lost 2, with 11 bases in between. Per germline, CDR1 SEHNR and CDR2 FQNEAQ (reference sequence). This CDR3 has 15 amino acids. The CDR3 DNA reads TGTGCCAGCAGCTTCACAGGGCCCGGCAATCAGCCCCAGCATTTT. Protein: CASSFTGPGNQPQHF.

CDR3 loop: CAISDSSLNTGELFF. The CDR3 bases are TGTGCCATCAGTGATTCTTCCTTAAACACCGGGGAGCTGTTTTTT. The chain carries TRBV10-3 and TRBJ2-2; D gene uncertain. Germline CDR1 is ENHRY and CDR2 is SYGVKD. V was cut by 3 bases and J by 2 bases, with 10 bases left in between. The length of the CDR3 is 15 residues.

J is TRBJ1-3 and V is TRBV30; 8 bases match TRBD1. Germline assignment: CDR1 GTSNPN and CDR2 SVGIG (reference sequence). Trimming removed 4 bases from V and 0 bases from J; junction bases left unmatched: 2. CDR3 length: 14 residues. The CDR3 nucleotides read TGTGCCTGGACCGGGACAGGCTCTGGAAACACCATATATTTT. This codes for CAWTGTGSGNTIYF.

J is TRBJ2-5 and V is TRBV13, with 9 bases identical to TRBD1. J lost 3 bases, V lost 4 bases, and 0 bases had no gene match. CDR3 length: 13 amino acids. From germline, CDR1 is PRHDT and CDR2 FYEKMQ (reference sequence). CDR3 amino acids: CASSWDREETQYF. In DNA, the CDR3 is TGTGCCAGCAGCTGGGACAGGGAAGAGACCCAGTACTTC.

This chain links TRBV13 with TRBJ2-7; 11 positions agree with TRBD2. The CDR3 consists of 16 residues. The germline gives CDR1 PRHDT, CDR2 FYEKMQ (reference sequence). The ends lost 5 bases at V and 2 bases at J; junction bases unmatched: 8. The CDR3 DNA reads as TGTGCCAGCAGCGCCTTGACTAGCGGGACCCCCTACGAGCAGTACTTC. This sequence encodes CASSALTSGTPYEQYF.

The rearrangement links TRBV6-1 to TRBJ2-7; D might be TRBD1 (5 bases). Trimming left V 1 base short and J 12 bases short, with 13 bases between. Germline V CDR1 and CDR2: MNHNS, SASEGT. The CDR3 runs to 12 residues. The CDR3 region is CASSEGWQGRYF. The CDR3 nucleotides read TGTGCCAGCAGTGAAGGCTGGCAGGGTAGGTACTTC.